The sequence of this TCR beta chain was determined in a study of T cell repertoires in cytomegalovirus infection. About the study: The public TCR beta signatures pointed to both CMV infection and matching HLA type.

Study results and caveats: Clonotypes of TCR beta that were HLA-C-restricted and CMV-specific dominated the ex vivo response. The study identified carriers of CMV plus the relevant HLA from cumulative public TCR beta family frequency.

Concerning this clonotype itself: Antigen unknown.

The germline V gene encodes CDR1 MGHRA and CDR2 YSYEKL. The CDR3 is 16 residues long. Trimming removed 4 bases from V and 5 bases from J; junction bases left unmatched: 13. Each CDR3 protein is one row after TCRdb ran MiXCR on the reads. The table includes approximately 120,000 distinct CDR3 sequences, over 30% detected once. This clonotype was obtained from a human donor in good health (CMV status not recorded). Some clones in this sample may be carry-over from other donors' samples. The sample was CD8+ T cells from cultured PBMCs, taken from culture after CMV antigen stimulation. V is TRBV4-1 and J is TRBJ2-5, with 7 bases aligning to TRBD2. CDR3 coding DNA: TGCGCCAGCAGCCGGATCGGGGAGGGGCGCGAGGAGACCCAGTACTTC. This gives the protein CASSRIGEGREETQYF.